This T cell receptor beta chain was identified in a study of blood T cell repertoires in COVID-19. Study summary: There were acute and convalescent COVID-19 samples, and they came from the United States, Italy and Spain. PBMCs, B-cell-depleted T cells, or T cells were the source of the cDNA or gDNA that made up the material.

Per the original methods: Estimation of nucleated cell counts was performed using reference gene primer amplification. Clones were read by immunoSEQ multiplex PCR, and TCRdb kept only the in-frame ones, dropping some. V and J calls and clone size are copied from that table; D and trimming were computed from the DNA. Of around 250,000 clones listed, approximately 80% were seen once; the top ten hold around 9.1%. This CDR3 is built from 14 residues. The germline V and J ends were trimmed by 6 bases and 0 bases, with 11 bases remaining between them. Germline loops: CDR1 SNHLY, CDR2 FYNNEI. This clone was seen once.

The chain combines TRBV2 with TRBJ1-1; tentative D call: TRBD1 (5 bases). The sample was peripheral blood. The TCR comes from a human donor in a cohort sampled during active COVID-19. The CDR3 spells CASRERQMNTEAFF. The CDR3 bases are TGTGCCAGCAGGGAAAGACAGATGAACACTGAAGCTTTCTTT. The whole variable domain, remainder taken from reference TRBV2 and TRBJ1-1, is EPEVTQTPSHQVTQMGQEVILRCVPISNHLYFYWYRQILGQKVEFLVSFYNNEISEKSEIFDDQFSVERPDGSNFTLKIRSTKLEDSAMYFCASRERQMNTEAFFGQGTRLTVV.